The present TCR beta chain was sequenced within a study of blood T cell repertoires in COVID-19. The table came from immunoSEQ multiplex PCR; TCRdb's copy has only in-frame clones and leaves some out. The table lists some 200,000 clones, 92% of them singletons. Trimming cost V 4 bases and J 3 bases, with 13 bases left between them. Germline values: CDR1 SGHTA, CDR2 FQGTGA. The CDR3 is made up of 16 amino acids. The sequence derives from a man between 25 and 39 years old with acute or convalescent COVID-19. The genes are TRBV7-3 and TRBJ2-6; maybe TRBD2 (5 bases). The specimen sequenced was peripheral blood. CDR3 nucleotides: TGTGCCAGCAGCTCCGGGGTCGGGCGTGGGGCCAACGTCCTGACTTTC. Amino acid sequence: CASSSGVGRGANVLTF.